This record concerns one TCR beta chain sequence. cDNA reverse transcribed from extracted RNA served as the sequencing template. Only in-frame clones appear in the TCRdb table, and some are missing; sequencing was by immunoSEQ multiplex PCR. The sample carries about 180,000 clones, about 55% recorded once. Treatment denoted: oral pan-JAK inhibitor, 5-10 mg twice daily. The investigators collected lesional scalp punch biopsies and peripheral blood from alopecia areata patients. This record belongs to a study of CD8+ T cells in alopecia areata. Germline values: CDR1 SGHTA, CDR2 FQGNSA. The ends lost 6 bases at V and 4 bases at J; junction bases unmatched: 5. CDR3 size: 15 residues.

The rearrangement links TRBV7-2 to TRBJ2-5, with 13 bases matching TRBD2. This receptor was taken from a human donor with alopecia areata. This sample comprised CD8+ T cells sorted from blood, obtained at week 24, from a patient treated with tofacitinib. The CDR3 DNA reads TGTGCCAGCAGAGCACTAGCGGGGGGGCGAGAGACCCAGTACTTC. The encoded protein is CASRALAGGRETQYF.